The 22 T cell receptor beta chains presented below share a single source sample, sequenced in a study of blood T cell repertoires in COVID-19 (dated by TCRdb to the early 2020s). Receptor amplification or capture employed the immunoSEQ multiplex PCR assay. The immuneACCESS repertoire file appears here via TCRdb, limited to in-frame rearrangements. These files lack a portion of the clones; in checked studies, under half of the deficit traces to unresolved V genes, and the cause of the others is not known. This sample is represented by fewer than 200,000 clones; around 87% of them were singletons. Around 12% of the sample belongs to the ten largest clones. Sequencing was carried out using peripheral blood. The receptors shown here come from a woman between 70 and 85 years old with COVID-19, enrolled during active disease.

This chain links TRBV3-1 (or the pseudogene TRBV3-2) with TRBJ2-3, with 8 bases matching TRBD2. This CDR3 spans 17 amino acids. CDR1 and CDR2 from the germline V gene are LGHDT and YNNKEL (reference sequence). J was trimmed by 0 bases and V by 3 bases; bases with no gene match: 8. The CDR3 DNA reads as TGTGCCAGCAGCCAGGGGTCAGGCGGGAGGAGCACAGATACGCAGTATTTT. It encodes CASSQGSGGRSTDTQYF.

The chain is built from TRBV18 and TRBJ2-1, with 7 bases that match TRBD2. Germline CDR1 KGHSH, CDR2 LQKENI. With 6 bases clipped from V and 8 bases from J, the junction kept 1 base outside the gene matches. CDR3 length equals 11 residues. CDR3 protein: CASSRGDEQFF. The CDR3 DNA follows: TGTGCCAGCTCTCGGGGGGATGAGCAGTTCTTC.

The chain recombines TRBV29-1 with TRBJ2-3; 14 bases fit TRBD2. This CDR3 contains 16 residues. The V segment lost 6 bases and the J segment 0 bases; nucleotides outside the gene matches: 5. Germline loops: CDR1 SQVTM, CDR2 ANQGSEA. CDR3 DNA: TGCAGCGTGGGACTAGCGGGGGAAGATAGCACAGATACGCAGTATTTT. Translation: CSVGLAGEDSTDTQYF.

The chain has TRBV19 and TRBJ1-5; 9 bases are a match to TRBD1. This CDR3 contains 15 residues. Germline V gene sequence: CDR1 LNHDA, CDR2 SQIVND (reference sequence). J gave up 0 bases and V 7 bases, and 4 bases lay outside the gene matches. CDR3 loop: CASTGTGISNQPQHF. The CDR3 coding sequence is TGTGCCAGTACCGGGACAGGGATTAGCAATCAGCCCCAGCATTTT. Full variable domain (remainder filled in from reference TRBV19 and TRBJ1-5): DGGITQSPKYLFRKEGQNVTLSCEQNLNHDAMYWYRQDPGQGLRLIYYSQIVNDFQKGDIAEGYSVSREKKESFPLTVTSAQKNPTAFYLCASTGTGISNQPQHFGDGTRLSIL.

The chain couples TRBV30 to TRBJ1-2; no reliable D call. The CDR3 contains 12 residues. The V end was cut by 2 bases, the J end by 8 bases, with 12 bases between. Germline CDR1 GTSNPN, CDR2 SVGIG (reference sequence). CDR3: CAWSSTIGGYTF. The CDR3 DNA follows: TGTGCCTGGAGTTCTACTATAGGCGGCTACACCTTC.

CDR3 region: CASSPDRGLSGAEQYF. CDR3 sequence (DNA): TGTGCCAGTAGTCCAGACAGGGGTCTGAGTGGGGCCGAGCAGTACTTC. The rearrangement uses TRBV19 and TRBJ2-7, with TRBD1 identical over 8 bases. V dropped 5 bases and J dropped 6; count of bases not matched to a gene: 15. The CDR3 loop spans 16 amino acids. From germline, CDR1 is LNHDA and CDR2 SQIVND (reference sequence). The whole variable domain, remainder taken from reference TRBV19 and TRBJ2-7, is DGGITQSPKYLFRKEGQNVTLSCEQNLNHDAMYWYRQDPGQGLRLIYYSQIVNDFQKGDIAEGYSVSREKKESFPLTVTSAQKNPTAFYLCASSPDRGLSGAEQYFGPGTRLTVT.

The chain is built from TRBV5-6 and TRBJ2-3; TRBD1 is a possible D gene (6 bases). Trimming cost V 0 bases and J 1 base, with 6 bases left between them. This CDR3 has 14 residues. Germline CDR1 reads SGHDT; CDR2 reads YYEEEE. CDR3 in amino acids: CASSLGGRTDTQYF. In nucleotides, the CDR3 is TGTGCCAGCAGCTTGGGGGGGCGCACAGATACGCAGTATTTT.

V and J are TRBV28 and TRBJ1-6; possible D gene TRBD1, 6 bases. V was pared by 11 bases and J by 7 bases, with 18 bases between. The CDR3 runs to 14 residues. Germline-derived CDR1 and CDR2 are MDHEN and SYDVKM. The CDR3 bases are TGTGCCTATAAGCCGGCAGGGGTGAATTCACCCCTCCACTTT. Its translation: CAYKPAGVNSPLHF.

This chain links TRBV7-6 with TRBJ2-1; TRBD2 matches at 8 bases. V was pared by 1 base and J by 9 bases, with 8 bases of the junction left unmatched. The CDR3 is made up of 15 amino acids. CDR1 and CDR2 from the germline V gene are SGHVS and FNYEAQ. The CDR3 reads CASSLVGAGVPEQFF. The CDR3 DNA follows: TGTGCCAGCAGCTTAGTAGGAGCGGGAGTTCCTGAGCAGTTCTTC. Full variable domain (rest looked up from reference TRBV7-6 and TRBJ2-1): GAGVSQSPRYKVTKRGQDVALRCDPISGHVSLYWYRQALGQGPEFLTYFNYEAQQDKSGLPNDRFSAERPEGSISTLTIQRTEQRDSAMYRCASSLVGAGVPEQFFGPGTRLTVL.

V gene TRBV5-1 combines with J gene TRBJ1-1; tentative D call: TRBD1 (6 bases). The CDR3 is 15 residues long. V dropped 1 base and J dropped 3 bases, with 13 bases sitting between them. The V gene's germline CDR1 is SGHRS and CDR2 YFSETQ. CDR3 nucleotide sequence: TGCGCCAGCAGCTTGTCGGGCAGGGGTGACACTGAAGCTTTCTTT. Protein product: CASSLSGRGDTEAFF.

The CDR3 DNA follows: TGTGCCAGCAGTCTTATGGACGGGAGCTATAATTCACCCCTCCACTTT. Amino acids: CASSLMDGSYNSPLHF. This chain uses TRBV27 with TRBJ1-6, with D unclear. The germline V gene encodes CDR1 MNHEY and CDR2 SMNVEV (reference sequence). V was trimmed by 5 bases and J by 3 bases, leaving 14 bases between them. CDR3 size: 16 residues.

The CDR3 protein is CASSLPGTDSNEKLFF. The CDR3 DNA sequence: TGTGCCAGCAGCTTACCGGGGACAGATTCTAATGAAAAACTGTTTTTT. J is TRBJ1-4 and V is TRBV11-3; 7 positions match TRBD1. The CDR3 sequence is 16 residues long. Germline trimming cut 2 bases from V and 3 bases from J; bases unmatched to any gene: 6. CDR1 and CDR2 (germline): SGHNT, YENEEA. The full variable domain, its missing parts supplied by reference TRBV11-3 and TRBJ1-4, is EAGVVQSPRYKIIEKKQPVAFWCNPISGHNTLYWYLQNLGQGPELLIRYENEEAVDDSQLPKDRFSAERLKGVDSTLKIQPAELGDSAVYLCASSLPGTDSNEKLFFGSGTQLSVL.

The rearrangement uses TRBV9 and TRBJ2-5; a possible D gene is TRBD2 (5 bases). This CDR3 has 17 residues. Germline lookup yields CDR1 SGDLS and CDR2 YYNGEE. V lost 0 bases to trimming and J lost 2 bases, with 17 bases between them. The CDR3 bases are TGTGCCAGCAGCGTAGGTATCGTCGGGAAAATACAAGAGACCCAGTACTTC. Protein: CASSVGIVGKIQETQYF.

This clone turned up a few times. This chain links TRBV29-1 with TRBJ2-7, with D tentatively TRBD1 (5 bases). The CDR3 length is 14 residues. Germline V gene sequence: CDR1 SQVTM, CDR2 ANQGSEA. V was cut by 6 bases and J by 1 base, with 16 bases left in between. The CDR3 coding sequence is TGCAGCGTACACCTCGTTCAGGGATCCTACGAGCAGTACTTC. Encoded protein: CSVHLVQGSYEQYF.

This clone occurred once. Here the CDR3 DNA reads TGTGCCAGCAGTAACAGGGTATATTCTGGCTACACCTTC. It encodes CASSNRVYSGYTF. The chain is built from TRBV27 and TRBJ1-2; TRBD1 is a possible D gene (6 bases). Trimming pared 5 bases from V and 7 bases from J, leaving 14 bases between. CDR1 is MNHEY, CDR2 SMNVEV, per germline (reference sequence). This CDR3 is built from 13 residues.

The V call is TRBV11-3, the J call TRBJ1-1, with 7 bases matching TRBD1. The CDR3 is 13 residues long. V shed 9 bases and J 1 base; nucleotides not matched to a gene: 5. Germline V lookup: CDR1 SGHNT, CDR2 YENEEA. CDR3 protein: CARDRLRNTEAFF. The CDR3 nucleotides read TGTGCCAGGGACAGGCTCCGGAACACTGAAGCTTTCTTT.

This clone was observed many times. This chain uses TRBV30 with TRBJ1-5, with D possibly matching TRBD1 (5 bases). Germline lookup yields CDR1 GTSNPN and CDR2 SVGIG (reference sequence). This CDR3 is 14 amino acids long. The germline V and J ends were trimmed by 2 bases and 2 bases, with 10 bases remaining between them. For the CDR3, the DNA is TGTGCCTGGAGTCCGGGGGTTGGCAATCAGCCCCAGCATTTT. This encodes CAWSPGVGNQPQHF.

As DNA, the CDR3 is TGTGCCAGTAGAGCCAAGAGTTACGGGCAGCCCCAGCATTTT. This translates into CASRAKSYGQPQHF. The V gene is TRBV19, the J gene TRBJ1-5; no definite D call. The V end lost 6 bases, the J end lost 7 bases, and 16 bases lay between the germline ends. The CDR3 extends over 14 amino acids. Germline CDR1 and CDR2: LNHDA and SQIVND (reference sequence).

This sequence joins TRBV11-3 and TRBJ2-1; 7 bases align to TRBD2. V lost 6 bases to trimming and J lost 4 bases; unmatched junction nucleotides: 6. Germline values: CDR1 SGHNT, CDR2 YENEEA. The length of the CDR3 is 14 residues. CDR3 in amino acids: CASSGRERYNEQFF. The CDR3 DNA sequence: TGTGCCAGCAGTGGGCGGGAGCGATACAATGAGCAGTTCTTC.

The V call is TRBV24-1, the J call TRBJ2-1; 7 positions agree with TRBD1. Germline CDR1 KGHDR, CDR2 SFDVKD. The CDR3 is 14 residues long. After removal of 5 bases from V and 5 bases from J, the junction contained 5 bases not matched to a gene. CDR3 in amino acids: CATSAPGQHNEQFF. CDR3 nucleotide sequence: TGTGCCACCAGTGCCCCGGGACAGCACAATGAGCAGTTCTTC.

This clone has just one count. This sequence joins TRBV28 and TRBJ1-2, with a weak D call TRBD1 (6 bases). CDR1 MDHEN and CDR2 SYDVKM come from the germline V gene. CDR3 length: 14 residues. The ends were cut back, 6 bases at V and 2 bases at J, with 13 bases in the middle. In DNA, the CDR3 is TGTGCCAGCAGCAGGGGCACAAACAACTATGGCTACACCTTC. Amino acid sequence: CASSRGTNNYGYTF.

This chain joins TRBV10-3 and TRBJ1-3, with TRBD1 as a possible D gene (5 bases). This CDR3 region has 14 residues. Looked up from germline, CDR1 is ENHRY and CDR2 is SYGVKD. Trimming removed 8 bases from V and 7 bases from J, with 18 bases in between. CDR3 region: CAISPLTDGNTIYF. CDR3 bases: TGTGCCATCTCCCCCCTGACAGACGGTAACACCATATATTTT.